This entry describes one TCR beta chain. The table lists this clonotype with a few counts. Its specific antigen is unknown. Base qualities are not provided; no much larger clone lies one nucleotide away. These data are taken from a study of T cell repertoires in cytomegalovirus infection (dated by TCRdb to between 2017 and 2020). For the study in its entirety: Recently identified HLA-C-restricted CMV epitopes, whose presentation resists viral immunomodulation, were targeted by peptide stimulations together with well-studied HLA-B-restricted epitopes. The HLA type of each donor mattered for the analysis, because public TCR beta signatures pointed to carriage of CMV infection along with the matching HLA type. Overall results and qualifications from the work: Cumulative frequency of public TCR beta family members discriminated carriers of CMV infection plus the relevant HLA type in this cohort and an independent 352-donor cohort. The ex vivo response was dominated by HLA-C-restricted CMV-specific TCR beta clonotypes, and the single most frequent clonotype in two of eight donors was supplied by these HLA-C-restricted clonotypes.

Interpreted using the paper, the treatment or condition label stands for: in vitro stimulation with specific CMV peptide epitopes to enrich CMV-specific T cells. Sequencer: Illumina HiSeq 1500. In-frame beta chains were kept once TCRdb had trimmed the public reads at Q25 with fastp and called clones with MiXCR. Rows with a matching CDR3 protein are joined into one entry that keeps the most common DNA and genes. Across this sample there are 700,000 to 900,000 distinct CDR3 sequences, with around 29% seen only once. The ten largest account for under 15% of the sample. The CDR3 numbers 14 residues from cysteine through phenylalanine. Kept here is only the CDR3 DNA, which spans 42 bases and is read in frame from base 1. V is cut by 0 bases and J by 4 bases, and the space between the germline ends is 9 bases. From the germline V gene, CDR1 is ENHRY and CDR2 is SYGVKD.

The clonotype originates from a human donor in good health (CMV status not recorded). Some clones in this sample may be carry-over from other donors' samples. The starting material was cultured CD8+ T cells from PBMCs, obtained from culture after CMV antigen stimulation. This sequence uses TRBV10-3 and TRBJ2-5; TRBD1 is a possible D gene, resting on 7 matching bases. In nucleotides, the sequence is TGTGCCATCAGTGAGTCGCAGGGGGGAGAGACCCAGTACTTC. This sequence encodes CAISESQGGETQYF.